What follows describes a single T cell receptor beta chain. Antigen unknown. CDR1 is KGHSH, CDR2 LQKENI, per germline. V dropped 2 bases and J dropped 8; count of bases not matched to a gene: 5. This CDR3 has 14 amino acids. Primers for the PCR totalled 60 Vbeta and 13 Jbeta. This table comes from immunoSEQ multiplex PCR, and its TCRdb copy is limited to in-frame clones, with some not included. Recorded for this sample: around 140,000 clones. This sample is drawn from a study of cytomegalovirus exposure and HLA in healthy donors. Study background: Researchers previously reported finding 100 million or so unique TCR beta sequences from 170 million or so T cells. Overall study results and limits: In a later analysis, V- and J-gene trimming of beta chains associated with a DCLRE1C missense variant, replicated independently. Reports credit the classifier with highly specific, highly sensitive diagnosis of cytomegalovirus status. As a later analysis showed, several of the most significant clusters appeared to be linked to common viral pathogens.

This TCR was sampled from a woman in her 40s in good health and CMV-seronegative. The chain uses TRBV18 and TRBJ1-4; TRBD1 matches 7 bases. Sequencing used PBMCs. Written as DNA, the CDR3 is TGTGCCAGCTCACCAGGGACAGAACTCGAAAAACTGTTTTTT. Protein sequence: CASSPGTELEKLFF.